Shown below are 2 T cell receptor beta chains from a single sample sequenced in a study of T cell changes during pregnancy in multiple sclerosis. The data were produced by immunoSEQ multiplex PCR, yet TCRdb's version contains in-frame clones alone and is incomplete. The sample lists more than 75,000 clones, about 94% seen once, with roughly 2.5% in the top ten. Sample: peripheral blood, taken in the third trimester of pregnancy. These receptors all stem from a female donor with multiple sclerosis, enrolled in a pregnancy study.

The chain uses TRBV7-9 and TRBJ2-2; 7 bases fit TRBD1. The CDR3 is 15 amino acids. V lost 1 base to trimming and J lost 1 base; unmatched junction nucleotides: 0. The V gene's germline CDR1 is SEHNR and CDR2 FQNEAQ (reference sequence). The CDR3 DNA reads as TGTGCCAGCAGCTTAGGACAGGGGAACACCGGGGAGCTGTTTTTT. Its translation: CASSLGQGNTGELFF.

V usage is TRBV10-3 and J usage is TRBJ1-3, with D maybe TRBD1 (6 bases). The CDR3 is made up of 16 amino acids. CDR1 and CDR2 (germline): ENHRY, SYGVKD. V was shortened by 5 bases and J by 0 bases, with 14 bases between the two germline ends. The CDR3, as DNA: TGTGCCATCAGTACAGGGAAAGGGGGCTCTGGAAACACCATATATTTT. It codes for CAISTGKGGSGNTIYF.